This T cell receptor (beta chain) is drawn from a study of blood T cell repertoires in COVID-19. Original data processing: Counts of nucleated cells, estimated from reference gene primer amplification, were obtained. The data were produced by immunoSEQ multiplex PCR, yet TCRdb's version contains in-frame clones alone and is incomplete. The D gene and trimming were derived from the DNA, and the V and J assignments and clone size from that table. This sample has about 100,000 clones; about four fifths occur once, and the top ten carry about 3.8%. Deletions cut 4 bases from V and 2 bases from J, with 8 bases between. The CDR3 runs 14 residues. CDR1 and CDR2 from the germline V gene are SGHVS and FQNEAQ.

The chain employs TRBV7-8 and TRBJ1-4; tentative D call: TRBD1 (5 bases). The sequencing input was peripheral blood. This receptor was identified in a woman in her seventies with acute or convalescent COVID-19. The CDR3 here is CASSSGWTNEKLFF. The DNA of the CDR3 is TGTGCCAGCAGCTCAGGGTGGACTAATGAAAAACTGTTTTTT.